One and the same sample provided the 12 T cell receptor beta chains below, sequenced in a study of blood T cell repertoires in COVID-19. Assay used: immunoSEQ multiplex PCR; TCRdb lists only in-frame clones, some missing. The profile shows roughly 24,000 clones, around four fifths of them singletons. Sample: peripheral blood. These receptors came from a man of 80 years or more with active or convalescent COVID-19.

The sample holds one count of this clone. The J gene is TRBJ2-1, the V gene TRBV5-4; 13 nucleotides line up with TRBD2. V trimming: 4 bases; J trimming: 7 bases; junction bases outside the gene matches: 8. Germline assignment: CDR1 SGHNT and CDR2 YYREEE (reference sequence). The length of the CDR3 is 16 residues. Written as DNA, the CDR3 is TGTGCCAGCAGCGCCGGACTAGCGGGGGCGTTGAATGAGCAGTTCTTC. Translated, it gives CASSAGLAGALNEQFF.

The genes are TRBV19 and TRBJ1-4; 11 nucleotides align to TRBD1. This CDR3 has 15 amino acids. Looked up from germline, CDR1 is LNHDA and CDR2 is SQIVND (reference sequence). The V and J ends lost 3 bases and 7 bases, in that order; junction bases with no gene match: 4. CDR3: CASSIDGQGAEKLFF. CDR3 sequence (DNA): TGTGCCAGTAGTATCGACGGACAGGGGGCTGAAAAACTGTTTTTT.

The CDR3: CASSPLGQGGTGELFF. The DNA for the CDR3 is TGTGCCAGCAGTCCATTGGGACAGGGAGGAACCGGGGAGCTGTTTTTT. The chain employs TRBV4-2 and TRBJ2-2; 9 bases are a match to TRBD1. The CDR3 length is 16 residues. The junction had 10 bases not matched to a gene; V was cut back by 6 bases and J by 5 bases. The germline gives CDR1 LGHNA, CDR2 YNFKEQ.

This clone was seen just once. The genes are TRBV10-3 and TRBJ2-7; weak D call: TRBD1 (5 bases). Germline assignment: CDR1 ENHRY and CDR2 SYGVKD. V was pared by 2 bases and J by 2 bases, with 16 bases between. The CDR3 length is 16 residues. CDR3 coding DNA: TGTGCCATCAGTGAGCCGACAGAGGCTTCCACCTACGAGCAGTACTTC. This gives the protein CAISEPTEASTYEQYF.

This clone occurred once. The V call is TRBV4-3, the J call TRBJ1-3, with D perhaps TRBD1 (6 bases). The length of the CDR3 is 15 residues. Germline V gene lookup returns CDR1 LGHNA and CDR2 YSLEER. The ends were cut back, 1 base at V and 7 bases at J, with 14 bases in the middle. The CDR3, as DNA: TGCGCCAGCAGCCAAGGATTGTCAGGGGATAACACCATATATTTT. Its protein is CASSQGLSGDNTIYF.

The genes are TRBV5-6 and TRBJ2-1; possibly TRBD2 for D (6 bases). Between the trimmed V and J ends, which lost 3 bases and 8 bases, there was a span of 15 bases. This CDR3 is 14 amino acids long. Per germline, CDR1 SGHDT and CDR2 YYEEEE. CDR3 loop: CASSYRGSVDEQFF. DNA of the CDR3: TGTGCCAGCAGCTACCGGGGGTCGGTCGATGAGCAGTTCTTC. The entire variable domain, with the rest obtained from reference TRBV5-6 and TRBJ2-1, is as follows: DAGVTQSPTHLIKTRGQQVTLRCSPKSGHDTVSWYQQALGQGPQFIFQYYEEEERQRGNFPDRFSGHQFPNYSSELNVNALLLGDSALYLCASSYRGSVDEQFFGPGTRLTVL.

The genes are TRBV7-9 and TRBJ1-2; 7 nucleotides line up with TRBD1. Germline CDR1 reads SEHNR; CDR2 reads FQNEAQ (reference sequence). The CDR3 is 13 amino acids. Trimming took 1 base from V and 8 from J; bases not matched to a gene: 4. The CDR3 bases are TGTGCCAGCAGCTTAGAGGGGGCTGTCGGCTACACCTTC. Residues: CASSLEGAVGYTF.

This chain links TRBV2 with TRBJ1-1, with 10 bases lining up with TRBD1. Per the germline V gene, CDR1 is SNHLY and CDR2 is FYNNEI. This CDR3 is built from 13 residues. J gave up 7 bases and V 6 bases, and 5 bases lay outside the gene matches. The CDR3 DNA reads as TGTGCCAGCAGGAGGACAGGGGGAAATGAAGCTTTCTTT. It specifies CASRRTGGNEAFF.

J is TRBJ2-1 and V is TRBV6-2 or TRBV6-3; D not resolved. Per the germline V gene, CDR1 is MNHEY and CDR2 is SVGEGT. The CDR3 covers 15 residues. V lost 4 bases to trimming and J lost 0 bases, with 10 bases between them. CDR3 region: CASSWSPSSYNEQFF. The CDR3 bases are TGTGCCAGCAGTTGGTCCCCGAGCTCCTACAATGAGCAGTTCTTC.

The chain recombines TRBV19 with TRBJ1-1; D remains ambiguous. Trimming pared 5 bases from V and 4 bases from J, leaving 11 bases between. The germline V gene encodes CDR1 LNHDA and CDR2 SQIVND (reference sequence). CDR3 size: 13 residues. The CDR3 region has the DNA TGTGCCAGTAGTCCGGGTGGGTTCACTGAAGCTTTCTTT. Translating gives CASSPGGFTEAFF.

CDR3 sequence (DNA): TGTGCCAGCAGCTTAGCTACATCGCCCTACAATGAGCAGTTCTTC. Translating gives CASSLATSPYNEQFF. This sequence joins TRBV7-9 and TRBJ2-1; D gene unclear. V was cut by 0 bases and J by 2 bases, with 8 bases left in between. In germline, CDR1 is SEHNR, CDR2 FQNEAQ (reference sequence). The CDR3 has 15 amino acids.

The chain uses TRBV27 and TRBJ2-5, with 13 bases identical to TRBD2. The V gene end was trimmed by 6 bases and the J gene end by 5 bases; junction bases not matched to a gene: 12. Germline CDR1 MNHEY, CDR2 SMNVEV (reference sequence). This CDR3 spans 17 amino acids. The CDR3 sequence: CASSRPGLAGWRETQYF. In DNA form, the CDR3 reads TGTGCCAGCAGCCGTCCGGGACTAGCGGGATGGCGGGAGACCCAGTACTTC.